These 15 T cell receptor beta chains originate from one sample sequenced in a study of radiation and T cells in renal cell carcinoma (dated by TCRdb to the early 2020s). Libraries were prepared through the immunoSEQ multiplex PCR assay. This immuneACCESS table, as held by TCRdb, lists in-frame sequences with V and J called but not all clones. Of the missing ones, under half trace to an unresolved V gene in checked studies; the others have no known cause. This sample lists 100,000 to 150,000 clones; roughly 85% were detected once. Less than 3.5% of the sample comes from the top ten. The time point label, read with the paper, signifies: baseline pretreatment blood. According to the study, the label for this sample's treatment or condition signals: 15 Gy SBRT to primary tumor, nephrectomy 4 weeks later. The sample in question was blood, obtained from a patient whose treatment included radiotherapy and nephrectomy. These receptors were taken from an older woman with renal cell carcinoma.

This rearrangement joins TRBV18 to TRBJ1-5; TRBD1 aligns across 9 bases. Germline V gives CDR1 KGHSH, CDR2 LQKENI. With V trimmed by 3 bases and J by 4 bases, 4 bases remained unmatched. CDR3 length equals 15 residues. CDR3 residues: CASSPLGQGNQPQHF. CDR3 nucleotide sequence: TGTGCCAGCTCACCTTTGGGACAGGGAAATCAGCCCCAGCATTTT.

The genes are TRBV5-1 and TRBJ1-2; D may be TRBD1 (6 bases). CDR3 length equals 17 residues. With 5 bases removed from V and 4 bases from J, the gap between germline ends came to 24 bases. CDR1 SGHRS and CDR2 YFSETQ come from the germline V gene. CDR3 loop: CASRFTPDVGGSYGYTF. The CDR3 DNA reads as TGCGCCAGCAGGTTCACCCCGGATGTAGGGGGAAGCTATGGCTACACCTTC.

This clone was picked up one time. This rearrangement joins TRBV25-1 to TRBJ1-1; D gene unclear. V dropped 7 bases and J dropped 7 bases, with 16 bases sitting between them. CDR1 and CDR2 from the germline V gene are MGHDK and SYGVNS. This CDR3 has 13 residues. CDR3 in DNA: TGTGCCAGCACCGCTGGGGTACCCTTTGAAGCTTTCTTT. This gives the protein CASTAGVPFEAFF.

V usage is TRBV14 and J usage is TRBJ1-3; the match to TRBD1 covers 7 bases. Germline lookup yields CDR1 SGHDN and CDR2 FVKESK. With 0 bases clipped from V and 4 bases from J, the junction kept 6 bases outside the gene matches. CDR3 length: 16 residues. This chain's CDR3 is CASSQDRQGWGNTIYF. The CDR3 coding sequence is TGTGCCAGCAGCCAAGACCGACAGGGTTGGGGAAACACCATATATTTT. The whole variable domain, filled in from reference TRBV14 and TRBJ1-3, reads EAGVTQFPSHSVIEKGQTVTLRCDPISGHDNLYWYRRVMGKEIKFLLHFVKESKQDESGMPNNRFLAERTGGTYSTLKVQPAELEDSGVYFCASSQDRQGWGNTIYFGEGSWLTVV.

CDR3 nucleotides: TGTGCCATCAGTGTGAGGGAGTCTGATCAGCCCCAGCATTTT. Amino acids: CAISVRESDQPQHF. The chain carries TRBV10-3 and TRBJ1-5; D uncertain. Trimming removed 4 bases at V and 5 bases at J, with 12 bases between. This CDR3 contains 14 residues. Germline CDR1 reads ENHRY; CDR2 reads SYGVKD.

The V and J genes are TRBV5-5 and TRBJ2-7; a weak D match, TRBD1 (6 bases). The length of the CDR3 is 14 residues. Per the germline V gene, CDR1 is SGHKS and CDR2 is YYEKEE (reference sequence). V was trimmed by 0 bases and J by 3 bases, leaving 10 bases between them. As DNA, the CDR3 is TGTGCCAGCAGCTTGGGTCCAGGGGACTACGAGCAGTACTTC. It translates to CASSLGPGDYEQYF.

This rearrangement joins TRBV19 to TRBJ2-1, with D perhaps given as TRBD1 or TRBD2 (5 bases each). Trimming pared 8 bases from V and 8 bases from J, leaving 16 bases between. This CDR3 has 13 amino acids. CDR1 is LNHDA and CDR2 is SQIVND in the germline V gene (reference sequence). CDR3 loop: CASGDASWDEQFF. Written as DNA, the CDR3 is TGTGCCAGTGGGGACGCATCATGGGATGAGCAGTTCTTC.

The chain couples TRBV6-6 to TRBJ2-7, with TRBD1 matching 10 bases. CDR3 length: 15 amino acids. The V segment lost 6 bases and the J segment 9 bases; nucleotides outside the gene matches: 14. CDR1 is MNHNY, CDR2 SVGAGI, per germline (reference sequence). The CDR3 region is CASRHHGTGDVVQYF. CDR3 coding DNA: TGTGCCAGCAGACACCATGGGACAGGGGACGTAGTGCAGTACTTC.

This chain links TRBV7-2 with TRBJ1-2; tentatively, D is TRBD1 (5 bases). The length of the CDR3 is 13 residues. Trimming stripped 0 bases from V and 8 bases from J, with 10 bases between. Germline V gene data show CDR1 as SGHTA and CDR2 as FQGNSA. Here the CDR3 reads CASSLAGDQGYTF. CDR3 nucleotides: TGTGCCAGCAGCTTAGCGGGGGATCAGGGCTACACCTTC.

The CDR3 DNA follows: TGTGCCAGCAGCCAAGTAGGCCAGGGAGGAACCAACGTCCTGACTTTC. Translation gives CASSQVGQGGTNVLTF. The V call is TRBV4-2, the J call TRBJ2-6; possible D gene TRBD2, 6 bases. The CDR3 totals 16 residues. V lost 1 base and J lost 8, with 15 bases in between. Looked up from germline, CDR1 is LGHNA and CDR2 is YNFKEQ.

The chain links TRBV7-8 to TRBJ1-5; no clear D gene. The CDR3 has 12 residues. The germline CDR1 and CDR2 sequences are SGHVS and FQNEAQ. V lost 3 bases, J lost 1 base, and 1 base lay in between. CDR3 loop: CASSLSNQPQHF. CDR3 coding DNA: TGTGCCAGCAGCTTGAGCAATCAGCCCCAGCATTTT.

This rearrangement joins TRBV18 to TRBJ1-3, with a tentative D call TRBD1 (6 bases). The CDR3 covers 14 residues. V lost 2 bases and J 4 bases, leaving 9 bases between the germline ends. Per germline, CDR1 KGHSH and CDR2 LQKENI. In nucleotides, the CDR3 is TGTGCCAGCTCACCAGCAGGGGACGGAAACACCATATATTTT. Protein: CASSPAGDGNTIYF. The entire variable domain, with the rest obtained from reference TRBV18 and TRBJ1-3, is as follows: NAGVMQNPRHLVRRRGQEARLRCSPMKGHSHVYWYRQLPEEGLKFMVYLQKENIIDESGMPKERFSAEFPKEGPSILRIQQVVRGDSAAYFCASSPAGDGNTIYFGEGSWLTVV.

J is TRBJ2-7 and V is TRBV28, with D unresolved. Trimming removed 4 bases at V and 4 bases at J, with 14 bases between. The CDR3 loop spans 14 amino acids. Germline V gene sequence: CDR1 MDHEN, CDR2 SYDVKM. CDR3 region: CASSSITPSYEQYF. CDR3 nucleotide sequence: TGTGCCAGCAGTTCAATCACCCCTAGTTACGAGCAGTACTTC.

The chain couples TRBV9 to TRBJ2-2, with TRBD2 as a possible D gene (5 bases). The germline CDR1 and CDR2 sequences are SGDLS and YYNGEE. V gave up 2 bases and J gave up 6 bases, with 14 bases separating them. This CDR3 is built from 15 residues. The CDR3 DNA is TGTGCCAGCAGCGTTAGCGCCGTGGGCCCCGGGGAGCTGTTTTTT. As protein: CASSVSAVGPGELFF.

The chain has TRBV18 and TRBJ1-2; D remains ambiguous. CDR1 is KGHSH, CDR2 LQKENI, per germline. This CDR3 region has 15 residues. V lost 1 base and J 3 bases, leaving 12 bases between the germline ends. The CDR3 DNA is TGTGCCAGCTCACCACTGGGAGGGCGCGACTATGGCTACACCTTC. Residues: CASSPLGGRDYGYTF.